This T cell receptor beta chain was observed in a study of cytomegalovirus exposure and HLA in healthy donors. The PCR ran on 60 Vbeta and 13 Jbeta primers. The method was immunoSEQ multiplex PCR; TCRdb's version includes in-frame clones alone and lacks a portion of them. This listing includes around 33,000 clones. This TCR derives from a woman in her thirties or forties in good health and CMV-seropositive. The material sequenced was PBMCs.

The CDR3 region has the DNA TGTGCCAGCAGCACGCGACAGACGGGGGTTAGAGTCTCCGAGCAGTACTTC. Translation gives CASSTRQTGVRVSEQYF. The genes are TRBV21-1 and TRBJ2-7; the table's D call of TRBD2 was not tested on the DNA. TRBV21-1 is a listed pseudogene. The CDR3 runs to 17 residues.